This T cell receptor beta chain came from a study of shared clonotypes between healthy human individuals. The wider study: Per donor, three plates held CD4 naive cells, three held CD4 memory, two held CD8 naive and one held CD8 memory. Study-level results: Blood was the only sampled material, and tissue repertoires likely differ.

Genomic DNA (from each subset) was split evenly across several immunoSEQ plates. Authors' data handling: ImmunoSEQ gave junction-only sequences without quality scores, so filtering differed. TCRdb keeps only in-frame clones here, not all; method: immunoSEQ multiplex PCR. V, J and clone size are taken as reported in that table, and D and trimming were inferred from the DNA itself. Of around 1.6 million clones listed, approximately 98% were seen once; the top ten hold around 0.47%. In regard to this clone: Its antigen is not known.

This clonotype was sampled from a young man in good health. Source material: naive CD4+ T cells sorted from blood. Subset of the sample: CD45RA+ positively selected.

DNA of the CDR3: TGCGCCAGCAGCTTCGGACAGGGAAGGACTGAAGCTTTCTTT. Residues: CASSFGQGRTEAFF. The gene calls are TRBV5-1 and TRBJ1-1; 8 bases are a match to TRBD1. The CDR3 has 14 amino acids. Germline V gene data show CDR1 as SGHRS and CDR2 as YFSETQ. V shed 2 bases and J 5 bases; nucleotides not matched to a gene: 5.